Presented here are 10 T cell receptor beta chains from one specimen sequenced in a study of shared clonotypes between healthy human individuals (dated by TCRdb to 2019 to 2021). CD8 naive samples were CD45RO-negative cells positively selected for CCR7, giving a CD45RA+CCR7+ population that excluded TemRA cells. Libraries were constructed by the immunoSEQ multiplex PCR assay. Not all clones reach the TCRdb copy of this immuneACCESS table, which keeps in-frame sequences only. Checked studies attribute under half of the gap to unresolved V genes and leave the rest unexplained. The sample profile shows about 2 million clones; approximately 94% of them were found once. The ten largest clones capture 0.9% to 1.4% of the sample. Sample: naive CD8+ T cells sorted from blood. Explained via the paper, the cell subset or site label denotes: CD45RA+CCR7+. All receptors derive from a man between 18 and 35 years old in good health.

The V gene is TRBV5-3, the J gene TRBJ2-1; 9 bases map to TRBD2. TRBV5-3 is placed among ORFs of uncertain function. J lost 4 bases, V lost 1 base, and 3 bases had no gene match. CDR3 length: 15 residues. CDR3 coding DNA: TGTGCCAGAAGCTTGCTGCGGGAGGGTTACAATGAGCAGTTCTTC. Translating it yields CARSLLREGYNEQFF.

The table lists this clone with a few counts. Other DNA sequences in this specimen translate into the identical CDR3. The V gene is TRBV4-1, the J gene TRBJ2-7; D may be TRBD1 (6 bases). V gave up 1 base and J gave up 2 bases, with 9 bases separating them. This CDR3 comprises 14 residues. Germline values: CDR1 MGHRA, CDR2 YSYEKL. The CDR3 DNA reads TGCGCCAGCAGCCAAGTTCAGGGGACCTACGAGCAGTACTTC. This gives the protein CASSQVQGTYEQYF.

Points on this clone: This sample includes further DNA sequences coding for the same CDR3. The rearrangement joins TRBV7-6 to TRBJ2-1; TRBD2 matches at 7 bases. The CDR3 loop spans 15 amino acids. The V gene's germline CDR1 is SGHVS and CDR2 FNYEAQ. Trimming removed 1 base from V and 4 bases from J; junction bases left unmatched: 4. CDR3 amino acids: CASSLGLADYNEQFF. The CDR3, as DNA: TGTGCCAGCAGCTTAGGGCTAGCGGATTACAATGAGCAGTTCTTC.

This clone was counted once. CDR3 bases: TGTGCCAGCACCCCCCAGGACAGTTTCTACGAGCAGTACTTC. It is translated as CASTPQDSFYEQYF. The chain uses TRBV28 and TRBJ2-7; weak D call: TRBD1 (6 bases). Germline CDR1 and CDR2: MDHEN and SYDVKM. The CDR3 is 14 amino acids. V was shortened by 7 bases and J by 3 bases, with 16 bases between the two germline ends.

The chain combines TRBV7-8 with TRBJ2-3; the match to TRBD2 covers 7 bases. CDR1 is SGHVS and CDR2 is FQNEAQ in the germline V gene. V shed 4 bases, J shed 2 bases, and the junction held 9 bases outside the gene matches. The length of the CDR3 is 16 residues. The CDR3 DNA reads as TGTGCCAGCAGCTCGAGACTAGCAGGTTCCACAGATACGCAGTATTTT. Residues: CASSSRLAGSTDTQYF. The full variable domain, with the rest looked up from reference TRBV7-8 and TRBJ2-3, is GAGVSQSPRYKVAKRGQDVALRCDPISGHVSLFWYQQALGQGPEFLTYFQNEAQLDKSGLPSDRFFAERPEGSVSTLKIQRTQQEDSAVYLCASSSRLAGSTDTQYFGPGTRLTVL.

The V gene is TRBV6-6, the J gene TRBJ1-4; TRBD1 might be the D (5 bases). This CDR3 is 13 amino acids long. Germline V gene data show CDR1 as MNHNY and CDR2 as SVGAGI (reference sequence). V shed 6 bases and J shed 0 bases, with 5 bases lying between them. The CDR3 loop reads CASRQATNEKLFF. CDR3 nucleotides: TGTGCCAGCAGACAGGCAACTAATGAAAAACTGTTTTTT.

The CDR3 sequence is CASSVAPSAGGLSYEQYF. CDR3 DNA: TGTGCCAGCAGCGTAGCCCCATCAGCGGGGGGGCTCTCCTACGAGCAGTACTTC. The V and J genes are TRBV9 and TRBJ2-7; 10 bases align to TRBD2. V was pared by 0 bases and J by 0 bases, with 9 bases of the junction left unmatched. CDR3 length: 18 residues. Germline-derived CDR1 and CDR2 are SGDLS and YYNGEE.

The chain is built from TRBV5-1 and TRBJ2-7; 10 nucleotides match TRBD1. The CDR3 contains 14 residues. Germline V gives CDR1 SGHRS, CDR2 YFSETQ. The junction had 11 bases not matched to a gene; V was cut back by 9 bases and J by 5 bases. The CDR3 sequence is CATQIGQGVNEQYF. The CDR3 DNA reads TGCGCCACCCAGATCGGACAGGGGGTAAACGAGCAGTACTTC.

The chain is built from TRBV30 and TRBJ1-1, with no clear D. The CDR3 is 13 residues long. The germline CDR1 and CDR2 sequences are GTSNPN and SVGIG (reference sequence). Deletions cut 2 bases from V and 4 bases from J, with 11 bases between. CDR3 protein: CAWSREGRTEAFF. CDR3 DNA: TGTGCCTGGAGTCGAGAGGGTCGCACTGAAGCTTTCTTT.

The chain carries TRBV5-1 and TRBJ1-5, with D perhaps TRBD1 (5 bases). The CDR3 length is 16 residues. Germline CDR1 SGHRS, CDR2 YFSETQ. The ends were cut back, 4 bases at V and 2 bases at J, with 16 bases in the middle. CDR3 protein: CASSIGTSYGNQPQHF. CDR3 coding DNA: TGCGCCAGCAGCATCGGGACCTCTTACGGCAATCAGCCCCAGCATTTT.